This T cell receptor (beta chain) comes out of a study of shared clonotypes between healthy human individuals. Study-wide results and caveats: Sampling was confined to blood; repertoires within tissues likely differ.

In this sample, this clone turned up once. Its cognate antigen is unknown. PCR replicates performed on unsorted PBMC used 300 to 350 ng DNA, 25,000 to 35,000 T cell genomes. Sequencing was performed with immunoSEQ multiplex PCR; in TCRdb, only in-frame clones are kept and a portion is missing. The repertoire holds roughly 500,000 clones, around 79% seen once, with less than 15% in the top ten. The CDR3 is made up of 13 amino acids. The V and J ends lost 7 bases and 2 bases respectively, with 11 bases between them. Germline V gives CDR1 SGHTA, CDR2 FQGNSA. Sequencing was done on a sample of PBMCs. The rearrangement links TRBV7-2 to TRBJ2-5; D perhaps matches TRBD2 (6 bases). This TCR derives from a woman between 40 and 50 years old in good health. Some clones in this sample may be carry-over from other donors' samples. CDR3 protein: CASTRGFQETQYF. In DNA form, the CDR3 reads TGTGCCAGCACCCGGGGGTTTCAAGAGACCCAGTACTTC.